The clone carrying this T cell receptor beta chain was counted only a few times. Its antigen is not identified. The sample is drawn from a study of human T cells and chemical hapten exposure. The time point here: healthy volunteer bleed at 2 weeks. Total RNA was isolated from whole blood that had not been fractionated. Study results and limitations: After DPC sensitization, TCRs above 1 in 1000 frequency showed no change.

Unique molecular identifiers were attached to individual cDNA molecules within the library. MiXCR, applied by TCRdb to the RACE reads, yields one record per CDR3 protein. The table lists approximately 97,000 distinct CDR3 sequences, about 10% of them singletons. Germline V gene lookup returns CDR1 LGHNA and CDR2 YSLEER. V lost 0 bases to trimming and J lost 6 bases, with 16 bases between them. The CDR3 consists of 16 residues. This sequence joins TRBV4-3 and TRBJ2-3; the D gene is possibly TRBD2 (6 bases). Input material: whole blood. The TCR sequence derives from a female donor in good health. Some clones in this sample may be carry-over from other donors' samples. CDR3 DNA: TGCGCCAGCAGCCAAGACGAGCGGGTTGGGGGTGATACGCAGTATTTT. Protein sequence: CASSQDERVGGDTQYF.